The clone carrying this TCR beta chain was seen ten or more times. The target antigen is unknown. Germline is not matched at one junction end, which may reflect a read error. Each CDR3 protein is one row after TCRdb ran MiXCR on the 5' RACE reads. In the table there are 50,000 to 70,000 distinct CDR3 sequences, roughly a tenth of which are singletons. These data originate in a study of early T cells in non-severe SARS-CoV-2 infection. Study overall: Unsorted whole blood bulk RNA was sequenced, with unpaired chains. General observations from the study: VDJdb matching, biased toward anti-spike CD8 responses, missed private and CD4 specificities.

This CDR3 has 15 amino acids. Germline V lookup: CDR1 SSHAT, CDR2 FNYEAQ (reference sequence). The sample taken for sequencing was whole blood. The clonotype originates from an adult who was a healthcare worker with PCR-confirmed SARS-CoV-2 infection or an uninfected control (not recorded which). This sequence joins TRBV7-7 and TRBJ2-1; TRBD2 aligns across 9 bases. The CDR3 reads CASSLDSGRYNEQFF. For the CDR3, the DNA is TGTGCTAGCAGCTTAGATAGCGGGAGATACAATGAGCAGTTCTTC.